The clone carrying this T cell receptor (beta chain) was counted a few times. The sample comes from a study of blood T cell repertoires in COVID-19. Overall study context: Researchers got acute and convalescent COVID-19 samples from the United States, Italy and Spain.

The germline V and J ends were trimmed by 1 base and 10 bases, with 20 bases remaining between them. Germline V gene data show CDR1 as SEHNR and CDR2 as FQNEAQ (reference sequence). The CDR3 covers 17 residues. Participants' own reports of clinical history determined their cohort assignment. Cohort 3 recovered donors had two negative PCRs, clearance, or symptom resolution. In the study's own analysis: Cell counts per sample came from amplifying reference gene primers. Assay used: immunoSEQ multiplex PCR; TCRdb lists only in-frame clones, some missing. V, J and clone size reflect that table, while D and trimming were determined from the DNA. The repertoire holds around 180,000 clones, with approximately 80% as singletons.

The sequenced sample consisted of PBMCs or T cells enriched from blood (not recorded which). This clonotype originated in a man aged 50 or older who had recovered from COVID-19. V and J are TRBV7-9 and TRBJ1-6; D perhaps matches TRBD1 (5 bases). CDR3 DNA sequence: TGTGCCAGCAGCTTAGATGTGCGGGGCGGGTCGAGCTCACCCCTCCACTTT. Its translation: CASSLDVRGGSSSPLHF.